This TCR beta chain was recorded in a study of spatial heterogeneity in lung cancer. The study, taken as a whole, reports: Relative to follow-up, resection was when ubiquitous expanded tumor TCRs appeared more in blood.

CDR1 is DFQATT and CDR2 is SNEGSKA in the germline V gene (reference sequence). Germline trimming cut 6 bases from V and 4 bases from J; bases unmatched to any gene: 3. The CDR3 is made up of 12 amino acids. Time point noted: sample taken at primary tumor resection. Whole RNA came from tumor, nontumor lung or frozen PBMC and was sequenced without being sorted. Samples came from roughly 72 TRACERx patients with untreated early-stage lung cancer. TCRdb re-called the 5' RACE reads through MiXCR, storing one row per CDR3 protein. The profile shows roughly 8,000 distinct CDR3 sequences, roughly 5.9% of them singletons. Sample share makes this clonotype medium-sized. Its antigen is not known.

The sample consisted of PBMCs, taken at surgery. The chain recombines TRBV20-1 with TRBJ2-5; 9 nucleotides align to TRBD2. The sequence came from a male donor with early-stage non-small cell lung cancer. The CDR3 DNA follows: TGCAGTGCACAGACTAGCGGAGAGACCCAGTACTTC. It translates to CSAQTSGETQYF.